This T cell receptor beta chain was sequenced during a study of tumor-infiltrating lymphocytes in primary liver carcinoma. Overall study: Subjects consisted of male and female patients aged 30 to 69 years. Study-level findings and limits: Tumor region pairs shared more overlap than did tumor-adjacent and tumor-blood pairs.

Researchers generated TCR beta cDNA from about 0.5 ug of total RNA, relying on a constant-region primer. Libraries for TCR beta were built through three nested multiplex PCR rounds, which together made up a slightly modified ARM-PCR procedure. A C-beta reverse primer and TRBV1-TRBV30 forward primers served in each of the first two PCR rounds, at approximately 10 cycles apiece. TCRdb reanalysed the multiplex PCR reads using MiXCR and keeps one entry per CDR3 protein. The sample has hundreds of thousands of distinct CDR3 sequences; 65% are singletons. Germline DNA was also extracted, with blood RNA taken from unsorted whole blood. This clonotype was seen many times. Its antigen is unidentified. Germline lookup yields CDR1 SQVTM and CDR2 ANQGSEA. Losses at the gene ends were 3 bases for V and 6 bases for J; bases not matched to a gene: 13. This CDR3 is 15 amino acids long.

J is TRBJ1-2 and V is TRBV29-1; 7 bases match TRBD1. Specimen: peripheral blood. The receptor's source is a middle-aged man with primary liver carcinoma and hepatitis B virus infection. This chain's CDR3 is CSVDKTGGGWDGYTF. The CDR3 coding sequence is TGCAGCGTTGATAAGACAGGAGGGGGCTGGGATGGCTACACCTTC.